One sample yielded the 16 T cell receptor beta chains listed below, sequenced in a study of shared clonotypes between healthy human individuals. The protocol was immunoSEQ multiplex PCR, while the TCRdb copy is restricted to in-frame clones and leaves out a portion. This sample has more than 2,000,000 clones, with about 92% found just once. Material: naive CD4+ T cells sorted from blood. Subset denoted: CD45RA+ positively selected. All receptors come from a man aged 18 to 30 in good health.

V is TRBV19 and J is TRBJ2-1; D is uncertain. Germline V gene lookup returns CDR1 LNHDA and CDR2 SQIVND (reference sequence). V lost 2 bases and J 7 bases, leaving 18 bases between the germline ends. CDR3 length: 16 amino acids. CDR3 DNA sequence: TGTGCCAGTAGTATACCCGGCGGCGGTGGATGGAATGAGCAGTTCTTC. Amino acid sequence: CASSIPGGGGWNEQFF.

The chain couples TRBV2 to TRBJ2-2, with 9 bases identical to TRBD2. V shed 5 bases and J 7 bases; nucleotides not matched to a gene: 11. Looked up from germline, CDR1 is SNHLY and CDR2 is FYNNEI. The CDR3 runs 16 residues. CDR3 residues: CASSYSAASGIGELFF. DNA for the CDR3: TGTGCCAGCAGTTACTCTGCGGCTAGCGGGATCGGGGAGCTGTTTTTT.

This chain connects TRBV6-6 to TRBJ1-1; D is unresolved. The CDR3 is made up of 15 amino acids. The V gene's germline CDR1 is MNHNY and CDR2 SVGAGI (reference sequence). V was cut by 0 bases and J by 1 base, with 9 bases left in between. Written as DNA, the CDR3 is TGTGCCAGCAGTTACTCTAAGGGCTCGAACACTGAAGCTTTCTTT. It codes for CASSYSKGSNTEAFF.

The rearrangement joins TRBV18 to TRBJ2-3; D assignment may be TRBD1 or TRBD2 (6 bases each). Germline CDR1 KGHSH, CDR2 LQKENI. This CDR3 contains 15 residues. With 2 bases removed from V and 4 bases from J, the gap between germline ends came to 13 bases. This chain's CDR3 is CASSPMSGAADTQYF. Written as DNA, the CDR3 is TGTGCCAGCTCACCAATGTCGGGGGCAGCAGATACGCAGTATTTT.

The V call is TRBV14, the J call TRBJ1-1; tentatively, D is TRBD1 (6 bases). V was trimmed by 0 bases and J by 10 bases, leaving 18 bases between them. Germline-derived CDR1 and CDR2 are SGHDN and FVKESK. The CDR3 loop spans 15 amino acids. CDR3 sequence: CASSQDLAGRGGAFF. Written as DNA, the CDR3 is TGTGCCAGCAGCCAAGATCTAGCAGGGAGAGGGGGAGCTTTCTTT.

The V gene is TRBV19, the J gene TRBJ2-1, with unresolved D. CDR1 is LNHDA, CDR2 SQIVND, per germline (reference sequence). Trimming left V 5 bases short and J 10 bases short, with 12 bases between. The CDR3 has 12 amino acids. The CDR3 DNA sequence: TGTGCCAGTAGTTGGACCGGAAGGGAGCAGTTCTTC. It specifies CASSWTGREQFF.

The gene calls are TRBV7-9 and TRBJ1-3; D remains unclear. Germline CDR1 and CDR2: SEHNR and FQNEAQ (reference sequence). Trimming took 8 bases from V and 0 from J, leaving 5 bases between them. The CDR3 consists of 12 residues. The CDR3 region has the DNA TGTGCCAGCCGTAGCTCTGGAAACACCATATATTTT. Translation: CASRSSGNTIYF.

V gene TRBV5-6 combines with J gene TRBJ1-4; D remains ambiguous. The CDR3 loop spans 14 amino acids. Trimming pared 4 bases from V and 4 bases from J, leaving 11 bases between. The germline V gene has CDR1 SGHDT and CDR2 YYEEEE. The CDR3 DNA is TGTGCCAGCAGCCACCAGCGATATAATGAAAAACTGTTTTTT. It translates to CASSHQRYNEKLFF.

The chain carries TRBV4-1 and TRBJ2-5; 8 nucleotides agree with TRBD1. The CDR3 spans 16 residues. Germline-derived CDR1 and CDR2 are MGHRA and YSYEKL. The ends lost 1 base at V and 5 bases at J; junction bases unmatched: 9. CDR3 nucleotides: TGCGCCAGCAGCCAAGTGTCAGGGGGCTTCGGGGAGACCCAGTACTTC. Protein: CASSQVSGGFGETQYF.

In the case of this clone: The conserved phenylalanine or tryptophan is not found at the CDR3 terminus, so this likely reflects a read error. The DNA is omitted, as the CDR3 cannot be located on it reliably, and the CDR3 follows TCRdb's listing. The chain employs TRBV19 and TRBJ1-2; the table's TRBD1 call for D was not verified on the DNA. Germline CDR1 and CDR2: LNHDA and SQIVND (reference sequence). A total of 12 residues make up the CDR3, ends included. CDR3 residues: CASSMGRGAIYI.

The CDR3 protein is CAISEGQVNGELFF. CDR3 nucleotide sequence: TGTGCCATCTCCGAAGGACAGGTCAACGGGGAGCTGTTTTTT. The chain is built from TRBV10-3 and TRBJ2-2, with 7 nucleotides matching TRBD1. V shed 8 bases, J shed 7 bases, and the junction held 10 bases outside the gene matches. The CDR3 is 14 amino acids. Germline loops: CDR1 ENHRY, CDR2 SYGVKD.

The chain uses TRBV5-1 and TRBJ2-3; D remains ambiguous. This CDR3 is built from 15 residues. The V end was cut by 0 bases, the J end by 7 bases, with 15 bases between. Germline CDR1 and CDR2: SGHRS and YFSETQ. As DNA, the CDR3 is TGCGCCAGCAGCTTGGCCGGGCAGGTAGTCCATACGCAGTATTTT. Its translation: CASSLAGQVVHTQYF.

In DNA form, the CDR3 reads TGTGCCTGGAGTGGCGGTGGGAATGAGCAGTTCTTC. This sequence encodes CAWSGGGNEQFF. This chain links TRBV30 with TRBJ2-1, with unresolved D. V lost 1 base and J lost 7, with 8 bases in between. Looked up from germline, CDR1 is GTSNPN and CDR2 is SVGIG (reference sequence). The CDR3 runs to 12 residues.

V and J are TRBV6-5 and TRBJ2-7, with D perhaps assigned TRBD1 or TRBD2 (6 bases each). V lost 6 bases and J 5 bases, leaving 17 bases between the germline ends. CDR1 and CDR2 (germline): MNHEY, SVGAGI. The CDR3 extends over 14 amino acids. The CDR3 DNA reads as TGTGCCAGCAGACGACAGGAGGGCGTCCACGAGCAGTACTTC. Its translation is CASRRQEGVHEQYF.

The chain joins TRBV7-9 to TRBJ2-3; 10 bases align to TRBD1. V was pared by 4 bases and J by 4 bases, with 5 bases of the junction left unmatched. Germline V gene data show CDR1 as SEHNR and CDR2 as FQNEAQ (reference sequence). This CDR3 spans 15 amino acids. The CDR3 DNA reads TGTGCCAGCAGCTCCGGACAGGGGGAGGCAGATACGCAGTATTTT. It is translated as CASSSGQGEADTQYF. Drawing the rest from reference TRBV7-9 and TRBJ2-3, the complete variable domain is DTGVSQNPRHKITKRGQNVTFRCDPISEHNRLYWYRQTLGQGPEFLTYFQNEAQLEKSRLLSDRFSAERPKGSFSTLEIQRTEQGDSAMYLCASSSGQGEADTQYFGPGTRLTVL.

The CDR3 reads CASKWGLERGEDNEQFF. CDR3 in DNA: TGTGCCAGCAAGTGGGGTTTGGAGCGGGGGGAGGACAATGAGCAGTTCTTC. This chain connects TRBV2 to TRBJ2-1, with TRBD2 matching over 9 bases. Germline values: CDR1 SNHLY, CDR2 FYNNEI. V dropped 7 bases and J dropped 5; count of bases not matched to a gene: 15. The CDR3 covers 17 residues. Together with reference TRBV2 and TRBJ2-1, the CDR3 gives the full variable domain: EPEVTQTPSHQVTQMGQEVILRCVPISNHLYFYWYRQILGQKVEFLVSFYNNEISEKSEIFDDQFSVERPDGSNFTLKIRSTKLEDSAMYFCASKWGLERGEDNEQFFGPGTRLTVL.